The 10 T cell receptor beta chains below all came from one sample that was sequenced in a study of OX40 agonist ivuxolimab in advanced cancers. Sequencing used immunoSEQ multiplex PCR; TCRdb keeps in-frame clones, though not all of them. Of roughly 100,000 clones in the sample, about 90% were seen once. The sample here was CD4+ or CD8+ T cells sorted from blood, taken in a trial of the OX40 agonist ivuxolimab. The source is an adult with an advanced solid tumor such as melanoma, head and neck, liver or kidney cancer.

This clone was picked up one time. This chain joins TRBV6-5 and TRBJ2-2, with TRBD1 matching 8 bases. V was pared by 10 bases and J by 5 bases, with 6 bases of the junction left unmatched. The CDR3 spans 13 residues. Germline lookup yields CDR1 MNHEY and CDR2 SVGAGI. In DNA form, the CDR3 reads TGTGCCACCTCAGGGGGCCGAACCGGGGAGCTGTTTTTT. Protein sequence: CATSGGRTGELFF.

The chain uses TRBV30 and TRBJ1-2, with 7 bases matching TRBD1. This CDR3 has 17 residues. The germline gives CDR1 GTSNPN, CDR2 SVGIG (reference sequence). Trimming took 0 bases from V and 3 from J; bases not matched to a gene: 13. This chain's CDR3 is CAWSVLSGATGHYGYTF. CDR3 DNA: TGTGCCTGGAGTGTATTAAGTGGGGCGACAGGGCACTATGGCTACACCTTC.

The V call is TRBV7-2, the J call TRBJ2-1; no definite D call. The CDR3 sequence is 16 residues long. Germline CDR1 and CDR2: SGHTA and FQGNSA. With 1 base removed from V and 7 bases from J, the gap between germline ends came to 17 bases. In DNA form, the CDR3 reads TGTGCCAGCAGCTTAGAACCGGCGAGCCCCTGGAATGAGCAGTTCTTC. Protein sequence: CASSLEPASPWNEQFF.

V and J are TRBV28 and TRBJ1-2; D gene ambiguous. CDR1 and CDR2 from the germline V gene are MDHEN and SYDVKM. This CDR3 region has 12 residues. V was pared by 6 bases and J by 4 bases, with 9 bases between. The CDR3 is CASSSSTYGYTF. The CDR3 DNA reads TGTGCCAGCAGCTCGAGTACCTATGGCTACACCTTC.

The rearrangement links TRBV4-3 to TRBJ1-6; 8 bases fit TRBD1. V shed 0 bases and J 9 bases; nucleotides not matched to a gene: 7. The CDR3 length is 16 residues. Germline V gene lookup returns CDR1 LGHNA and CDR2 YSLEER. The CDR3 here is CASSQDGQTGVSPLHF. CDR3 in DNA: TGCGCCAGCAGCCAAGATGGGCAGACAGGGGTTTCACCCCTCCACTTT.

CDR3 nucleotide sequence: TGTGCCAGTAGGTCAGGGGGAGTCGACTCGGGCGAGCAGTACTTC. Translation: CASRSGGVDSGEQYF. The chain carries TRBV19 and TRBJ2-7; TRBD1 matches at 7 bases. Looked up from germline, CDR1 is LNHDA and CDR2 is SQIVND (reference sequence). V gave up 6 bases and J gave up 6 bases; unmatched junction bases: 14. This CDR3 contains 15 residues.

The J gene is TRBJ2-7, the V gene TRBV30; D not certain. CDR1 GTSNPN and CDR2 SVGIG come from the germline V gene (reference sequence). V gave up 1 base and J gave up 3 bases, with 4 bases separating them. The CDR3 contains 11 residues. The CDR3 spells CAWSGRYEQYF. DNA of the CDR3: TGTGCCTGGAGTGGGCGCTACGAGCAGTACTTC.

The chain is built from TRBV25-1 and TRBJ1-4; possible D gene TRBD1, 6 bases. The V end was cut by 2 bases, the J end by 4 bases, with 17 bases between. This CDR3 is 17 amino acids long. Germline CDR1 and CDR2: MGHDK and SYGVNS. The CDR3 DNA sequence: TGTGCCAGCAGTGAACCAGTTGGGGGCTTTAGTAATGAAAAACTGTTTTTT. It codes for CASSEPVGGFSNEKLFF. The whole variable domain, remainder taken from reference TRBV25-1 and TRBJ1-4, is EADIYQTPRYLVIGTGKKITLECSQTMGHDKMYWYQQDPGMELHLIHYSYGVNSTEKGDLSSESTVSRIRTEHFPLTLESARPSHTSQYLCASSEPVGGFSNEKLFFGSGTQLSVL.

V is TRBV5-6 and J is TRBJ2-3, with 10 bases identical to TRBD2. Germline V CDR1 and CDR2: SGHDT, YYEEEE. V shed 3 bases, J shed 7 bases, and the junction held 5 bases outside the gene matches. This CDR3 comprises 14 residues. The DNA for the CDR3 is TGTGCCAGCAGCTCCCGGACTAGCGGAAATACGCAGTATTTT. Translation: CASSSRTSGNTQYF.

The chain uses TRBV7-2 and TRBJ2-1; 9 bases are shared with TRBD2. Unmatched junction bases numbered 7, after V lost 3 bases and J lost 7 bases. The CDR3 runs to 15 residues. Germline CDR1 is SGHTA and CDR2 is FQGNSA. The CDR3 here is CASSFSGSRGNEQFF. CDR3 coding DNA: TGTGCCAGCAGCTTTAGCGGGAGTCGTGGAAATGAGCAGTTCTTC.